What follows describes a single T cell receptor (beta chain). Its antigen remains unidentified. These data come from a study of CXCR3-negative and CXCR3-positive naive CD8 T cells. General study results and limits: Cryopreservation partially decreased CXCR3 expression, and most assays used fresh PBMCs. Similar TRBV-TRBJ gene usage was seen in naive CXCR3-negative and CXCR3-positive cells, but not in memory cells.

The germline V gene encodes CDR1 MGHDK and CDR2 SYGVNS. The CDR3 covers 13 residues. Researchers prepared the TRB cDNA libraries using 5' RACE with UMI labels. Following a re-call of the 5' RACE reads, TCRdb has one entry per CDR3 protein and lacks DNA. The sample holds tens of thousands of distinct CDR3 sequences. The gene calls are TRBV25-1 and TRBJ1-5; as DNA is missing, the TRBD1 call by TCRdb cannot be tested. Material: memory CD8+ T cells from blood. This receptor was taken from a human donor in good health. Some clones in this sample may be carry-over from other donors' samples. CDR3 region: CASSGTGYQPQHF.